The T cell receptor beta chain under discussion was sequenced for a study of T cell repertoires in cytomegalovirus infection. This clonotype was observed a handful of times. What it recognizes is unknown. The study's findings and limits: The study identified carriers of CMV plus the relevant HLA from cumulative public TCR beta family frequency.

TCRdb used MiXCR to reprocess the reads, holding one entry per CDR3 protein. The sample contains 700,000 to 950,000 distinct CDR3 sequences, approximately 30% of which appear only once. The sequences come from cultured CD8+ T cells from PBMCs, collected from culture after CMV antigen stimulation. This TCR was sampled from a human donor in good health (CMV status not recorded). Some clones in this sample may be carry-over from other donors' samples.

The CDR3 is CASSGLGLAGPSSYEQYF. CDR3 nucleotide sequence: TGCGCCAGCAGCGGCCTAGGACTAGCGGGTCCGAGCTCCTACGAGCAGTACTTC. This chain uses TRBV4-1 with TRBJ2-7; 11 bases agree with TRBD2. Germline-derived CDR1 and CDR2 are MGHRA and YSYEKL. The CDR3 loop spans 18 amino acids. V lost 5 bases, J lost 0 bases, and 12 bases stayed unmatched.